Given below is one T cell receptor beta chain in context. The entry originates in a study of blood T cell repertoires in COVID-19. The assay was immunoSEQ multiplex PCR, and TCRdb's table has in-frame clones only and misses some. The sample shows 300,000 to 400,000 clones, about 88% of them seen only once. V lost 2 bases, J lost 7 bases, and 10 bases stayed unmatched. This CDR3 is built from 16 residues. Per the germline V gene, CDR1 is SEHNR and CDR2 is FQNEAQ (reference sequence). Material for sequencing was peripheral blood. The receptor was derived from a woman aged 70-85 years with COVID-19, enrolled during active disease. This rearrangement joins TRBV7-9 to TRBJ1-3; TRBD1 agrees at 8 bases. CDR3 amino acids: CASSLIGQGGRNTIYF. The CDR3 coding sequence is TGTGCCAGCAGCTTAATTGGACAGGGAGGACGGAACACCATATATTTT.